These T cell receptor beta chains were read from a single sample in a study of cytomegalovirus exposure and HLA in healthy donors. The assay was immunoSEQ multiplex PCR, and TCRdb's table has in-frame clones only and misses some. This sample carries roughly 150,000 clones, approximately 81% of them seen once, and the ten largest clones take about 2.7%. Material: PBMCs. The receptors come from a man aged 30 to 39 in good health and CMV-seropositive. The CDR3 runs from the conserved cysteine through the conserved F or W. Fields, in order: CDR3 DNA, CDR3 protein, clone size, V gene, D gene, J gene. D genes are given only for firm matches. Part of the rows lack a size; the others show once, few, many or a class for expanded clones.

TGTGCCAGCAGTGAACTTTTAAACACTGAAGCTTTCTTT CASSELLNTEAFF NA TRBV2 NA TRBJ1-1
TGCGCCAGCAGCCAAGATCTAATCGGGGAGCAGTTCTTC CASSQDLIGEQFF NA TRBV4-3 NA TRBJ2-1
TGTGCCAGCAGCCCTTTTGGGGGGGAGGAGCTGTTTTTT CASSPFGGEELFF NA TRBV11-3 TRBD2 TRBJ2-2
TGTGCCAGCAGCCATGGGGACAGACAACTGCAGTTCTTC CASSHGDRQLQFF NA TRBV13 TRBD1 TRBJ2-1
TGTGCCAGCAGCTCCCCTAGAGGCGGCAGTCGCGATACGCAGTATTTT CASSSPRGGSRDTQYF NA TRBV7-2 NA TRBJ2-3
TGTGCCAGTAGTACCCTGGACAGGGGTTCGGTCACTGAAGCTTTCTTT CASSTLDRGSVTEAFF NA TRBV19 TRBD1 TRBJ1-1
TGTGCCGGGTTATCCGGGACTGCCCAGTACTTC CAGLSGTAQYF NA TRBV7-6 NA TRBJ2-5
TGTGCCAGCAGCTTAGGGGGGGATTCGGAGACCCAGTACTTC CASSLGGDSETQYF NA TRBV7-9 NA TRBJ2-5
TGTGCCAGCAGTGACGAGCAGGGTGTAAACCAGCATTTT CASSDEQGVNQHF NA TRBV6-1 NA TRBJ1-5
TGTGCCAGCAGCGCCATGCCAGGTGGGAATCAGCCCCAGCATTTT CASSAMPGGNQPQHF NA TRBV7-2 NA TRBJ1-5
TGTGCCAGCAGTGACTGGGCCAGCTATCATGGCTACACCTTC CASSDWASYHGYTF once TRBV2 NA TRBJ1-2
TGTGCCAGCAGCTTGGTAGACAGGAGGAGAGATGAGCAGTTCTTC CASSLVDRRRDEQFF once TRBV5-6 NA TRBJ2-1
TGTGCCAGCAGCCCCAGCGGAGATACGCAGTATTTT CASSPSGDTQYF NA TRBV7-9 NA TRBJ2-3
TGTGCCAGTCAGGGGGCCTGGGGCTACACCTTC CASQGAWGYTF NA TRBV6-1 TRBD1 TRBJ1-2
TGTGCCAGCAGAGCTCTAGGTGGCAGGAACACTGAAGCTTTCTTT CASRALGGRNTEAFF NA TRBV5-5 NA TRBJ1-1
TGTGCCAGCAGCTCAACGGGACAGGGGCACACCGGGGAGCTGTTTTTT CASSSTGQGHTGELFF NA TRBV5-4 TRBD1 TRBJ2-2
TGTGCCAGCAGCGTTCAGGGTAGAAGGACCCAGTACTTC CASSVQGRRTQYF NA TRBV9 NA TRBJ2-5
TGTGCCAGCAGTGGACGGGACACTCGCACTGAAGCTTTCTTT CASSGRDTRTEAFF NA TRBV6-6 NA TRBJ1-1
TGTGCCAGCAGCCCCCGTCTCTCTGGGGCCAACGTCCTGACTTTC CASSPRLSGANVLTF NA TRBV9 NA TRBJ2-6
TGTGCCAGCAGTTCTCCCAGGGGGCCTTACAATGAGCAGTTCTTC CASSSPRGPYNEQFF NA TRBV27 TRBD1 TRBJ2-1
TGTGCCAGCTCACCTCCGACAGGGGGCGAGGATACGCAGTATTTT CASSPPTGGEDTQYF NA TRBV18 TRBD1 TRBJ2-3
TGTGCCAGCAGCCCCCAGGGAGGGGGCTACACCTTC CASSPQGGGYTF NA TRBV7-2 NA TRBJ1-2